Listed below are T cell receptor beta chains from one sample, sequenced in a study of CD8+ T cells in alopecia areata. The method was immunoSEQ multiplex PCR; TCRdb's version includes in-frame clones alone and lacks a portion of them. The sample gives just under 65,000 clones, under 60% of which show up once; about a fifth is in the top ten. The specimen comprised CD8+ T cells sorted from blood, sampled around week 36, from a patient treated with tofacitinib. The receptors come from a human donor with alopecia areata. CDR3s include the opening cysteine and the closing phenylalanine or tryptophan. A D gene is named only where the DNA matches it firmly. A clone size is listed for some rows: how often the clone was seen (once, few, many), or a class if it is expanded.

clone_size,j_call,d_call,v_call,cdr3_aa,cdr3_nt
.,TRBJ2-2,.,TRBV14,CASSQFLTGELFF,TGTGCCAGCAGCCAATTTCTTACCGGGGAGCTGTTTTTT
few,TRBJ2-7,.,TRBV29-1,CSVEEGQGSYEQYF,TGCAGCGTTGAAGAGGGGCAGGGCTCCTACGAGCAGTACTTC
.,TRBJ2-2,TRBD2,TRBV9,CASSESSGGLFF,TGTGCCAGCAGTGAATCTAGCGGCGGGCTGTTTTTT
few,TRBJ2-4,.,TRBV28,CASSLGGGLAKNIQYF,TGTGCCAGCAGTTTAGGTGGCGGGTTAGCCAAAAACATTCAGTACTTC
.,TRBJ1-2,.,TRBV5-1,CASSFRGENYGYTF,TGCGCCAGCAGCTTCCGGGGGGAAAACTATGGCTACACCTTC
.,TRBJ2-7,.,TRBV10-3,CAISGGEEQYF,TGTGCCATCAGTGGGGGAGAAGAGCAGTACTTC
few,TRBJ2-1,.,TRBV2,CAGGLSRISSYNEQFF,TGTGCCGGTGGACTGAGCAGGATAAGCTCCTACAATGAGCAGTTCTTC
.,TRBJ2-7,TRBD1,TRBV29-1,CSVKQGEQYF,TGCAGCGTGAAACAGGGGGAGCAGTACTTC
few,TRBJ1-1,.,TRBV5-1,CASSLEDADTEAFF,TGCGCCAGCAGCTTGGAGGATGCGGACACTGAAGCTTTCTTT
.,TRBJ2-2,.,TRBV7-3,CASSLGGTGELFF,TGTGCCAGCAGCTTAGGGGGAACCGGGGAGCTGTTTTTT
.,TRBJ1-1,.,TRBV19,CASSIGGATEAFF,TGTGCCAGTAGTATAGGAGGCGCAACTGAAGCTTTCTTT
.,TRBJ2-7,TRBD2,TRBV15,CATSSRLAGAFYEQYF,TGTGCCACCAGCAGCCGGCTAGCGGGGGCCTTTTACGAGCAGTACTTC
.,TRBJ1-5,TRBD1,TRBV14,CARDRRKEQPQHF,TGTGCCAGGGACAGGAGGAAGGAGCAGCCCCAGCATTTT
medium-sized,TRBJ1-1,.,TRBV19,CATGVNTEAFF,TGTGCCACCGGGGTGAACACTGAAGCTTTCTTT
.,TRBJ2-5,.,TRBV4-1,CASSQLTERPETQYF,TGCGCCAGCAGCCAACTGACGGAGAGACCAGAGACCCAGTACTTC